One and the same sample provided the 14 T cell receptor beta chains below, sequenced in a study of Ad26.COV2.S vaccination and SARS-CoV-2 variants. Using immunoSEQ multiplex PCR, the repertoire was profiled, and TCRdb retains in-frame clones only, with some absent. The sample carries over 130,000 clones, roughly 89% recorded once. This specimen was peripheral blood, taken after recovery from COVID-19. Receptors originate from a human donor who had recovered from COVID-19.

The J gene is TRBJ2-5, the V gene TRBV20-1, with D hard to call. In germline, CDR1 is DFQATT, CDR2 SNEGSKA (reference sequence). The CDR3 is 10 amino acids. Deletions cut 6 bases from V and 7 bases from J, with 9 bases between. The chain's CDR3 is CSATDGTQYF. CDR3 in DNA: TGCAGTGCGACGGACGGGACCCAGTACTTC.

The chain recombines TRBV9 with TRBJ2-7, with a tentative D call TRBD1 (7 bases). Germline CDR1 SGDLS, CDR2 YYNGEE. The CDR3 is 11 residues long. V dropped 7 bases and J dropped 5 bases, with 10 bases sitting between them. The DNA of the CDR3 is TGTGCCAGCGGGGGGACAGACGAGCAGTACTTC. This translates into CASGGTDEQYF.

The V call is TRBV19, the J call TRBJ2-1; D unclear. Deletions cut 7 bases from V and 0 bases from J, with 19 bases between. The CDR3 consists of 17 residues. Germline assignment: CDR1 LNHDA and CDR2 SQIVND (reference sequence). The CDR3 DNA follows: TGTGCCAGTAAAGAGACCGCGCGGCCGAGCTCCTACAATGAGCAGTTCTTC. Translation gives CASKETARPSSYNEQFF. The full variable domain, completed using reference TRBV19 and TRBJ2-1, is DGGITQSPKYLFRKEGQNVTLSCEQNLNHDAMYWYRQDPGQGLRLIYYSQIVNDFQKGDIAEGYSVSREKKESFPLTVTSAQKNPTAFYLCASKETARPSSYNEQFFGPGTRLTVL.

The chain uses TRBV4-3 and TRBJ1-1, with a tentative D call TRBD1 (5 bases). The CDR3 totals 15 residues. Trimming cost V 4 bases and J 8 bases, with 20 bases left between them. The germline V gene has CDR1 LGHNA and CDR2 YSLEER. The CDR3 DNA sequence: TGCGCCAGCAGCCTTACTAAATGGGGGAACTTGGAAGCTTTCTTT. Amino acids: CASSLTKWGNLEAFF.

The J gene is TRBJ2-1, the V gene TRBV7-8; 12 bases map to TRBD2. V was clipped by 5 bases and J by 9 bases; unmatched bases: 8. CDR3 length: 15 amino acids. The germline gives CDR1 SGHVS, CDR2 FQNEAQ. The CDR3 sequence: CASSAASGGAREQFF. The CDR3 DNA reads TGTGCCAGCAGCGCAGCTAGCGGGGGGGCCCGTGAGCAGTTCTTC.

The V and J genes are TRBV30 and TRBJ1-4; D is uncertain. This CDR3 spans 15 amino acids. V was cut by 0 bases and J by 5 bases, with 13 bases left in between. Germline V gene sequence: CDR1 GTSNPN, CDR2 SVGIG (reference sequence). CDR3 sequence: CAWSVRGSSNEKLFF. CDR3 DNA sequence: TGTGCCTGGAGTGTACGAGGGAGTTCGAATGAAAAACTGTTTTTT.

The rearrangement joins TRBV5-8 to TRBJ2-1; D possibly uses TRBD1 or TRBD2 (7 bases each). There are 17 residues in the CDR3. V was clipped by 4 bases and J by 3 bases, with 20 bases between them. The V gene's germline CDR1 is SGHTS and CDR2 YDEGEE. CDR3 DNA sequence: TGTGCCAGCAGCCTGAGCGGGACAGCCATATACTACAATGAGCAGTTCTTC. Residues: CASSLSGTAIYYNEQFF.

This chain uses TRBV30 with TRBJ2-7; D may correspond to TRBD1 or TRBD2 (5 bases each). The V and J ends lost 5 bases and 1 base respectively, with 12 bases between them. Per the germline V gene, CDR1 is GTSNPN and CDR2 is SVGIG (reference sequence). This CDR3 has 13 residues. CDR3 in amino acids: CAWEGTGSYEQYF. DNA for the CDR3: TGTGCCTGGGAAGGGACGGGGTCCTACGAGCAGTACTTC.

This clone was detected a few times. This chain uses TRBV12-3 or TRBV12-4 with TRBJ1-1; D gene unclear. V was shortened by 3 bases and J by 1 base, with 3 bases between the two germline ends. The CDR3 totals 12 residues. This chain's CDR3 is CASSFGNTEAFF. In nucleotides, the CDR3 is TGTGCCAGCAGTTTTGGGAACACTGAAGCTTTCTTT.

DNA of the CDR3: TGTGCCAGCTCACCGGGACTCCTAGAGACCCAGTACTTC. Translation gives CASSPGLLETQYF. The V call is TRBV18, the J call TRBJ2-5, with a weak D call TRBD2 (6 bases). Germline V lookup: CDR1 KGHSH, CDR2 LQKENI. Trimming pared 3 bases from V and 4 bases from J, leaving 9 bases between. CDR3 size: 13 residues.

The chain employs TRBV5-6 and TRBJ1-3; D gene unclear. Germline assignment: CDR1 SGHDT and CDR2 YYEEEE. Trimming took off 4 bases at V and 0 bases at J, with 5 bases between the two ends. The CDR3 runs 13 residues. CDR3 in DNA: TGTGCCAGCAGCCTGAGCTCTGGAAACACCATATATTTT. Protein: CASSLSSGNTIYF. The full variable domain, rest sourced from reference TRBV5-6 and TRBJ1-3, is DAGVTQSPTHLIKTRGQQVTLRCSPKSGHDTVSWYQQALGQGPQFIFQYYEEEERQRGNFPDRFSGHQFPNYSSELNVNALLLGDSALYLCASSLSSGNTIYFGEGSWLTVV.

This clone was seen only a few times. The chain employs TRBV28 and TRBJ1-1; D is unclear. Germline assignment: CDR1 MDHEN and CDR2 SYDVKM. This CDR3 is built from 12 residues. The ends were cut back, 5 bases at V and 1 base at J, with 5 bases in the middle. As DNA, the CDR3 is TGTGCCAGCAGTATAAAGAACACTGAAGCTTTCTTT. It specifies CASSIKNTEAFF.

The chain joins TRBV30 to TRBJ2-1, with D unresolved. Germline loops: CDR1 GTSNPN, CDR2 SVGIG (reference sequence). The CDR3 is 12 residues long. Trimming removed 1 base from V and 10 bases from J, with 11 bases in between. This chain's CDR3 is CAWSAVDWEQFF. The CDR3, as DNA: TGTGCCTGGAGTGCCGTTGATTGGGAGCAGTTCTTC.

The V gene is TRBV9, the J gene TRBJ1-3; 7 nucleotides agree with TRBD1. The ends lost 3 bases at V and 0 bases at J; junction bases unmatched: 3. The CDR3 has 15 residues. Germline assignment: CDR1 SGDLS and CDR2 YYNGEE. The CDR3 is CASSDGTDSGNTIYF. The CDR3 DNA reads TGTGCCAGCAGCGACGGGACAGACTCTGGAAACACCATATATTTT.